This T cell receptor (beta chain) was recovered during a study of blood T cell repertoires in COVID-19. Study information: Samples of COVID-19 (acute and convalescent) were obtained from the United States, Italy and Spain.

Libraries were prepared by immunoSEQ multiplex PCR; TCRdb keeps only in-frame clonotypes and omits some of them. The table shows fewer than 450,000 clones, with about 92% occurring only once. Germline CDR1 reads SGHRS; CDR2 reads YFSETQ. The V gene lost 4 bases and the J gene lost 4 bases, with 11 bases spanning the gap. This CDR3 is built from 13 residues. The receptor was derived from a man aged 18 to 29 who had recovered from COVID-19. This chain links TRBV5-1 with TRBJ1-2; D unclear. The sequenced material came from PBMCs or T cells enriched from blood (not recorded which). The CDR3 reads CASSGEGIYGYTF. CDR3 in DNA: TGCGCCAGCAGCGGTGAGGGTATCTATGGCTACACCTTC.